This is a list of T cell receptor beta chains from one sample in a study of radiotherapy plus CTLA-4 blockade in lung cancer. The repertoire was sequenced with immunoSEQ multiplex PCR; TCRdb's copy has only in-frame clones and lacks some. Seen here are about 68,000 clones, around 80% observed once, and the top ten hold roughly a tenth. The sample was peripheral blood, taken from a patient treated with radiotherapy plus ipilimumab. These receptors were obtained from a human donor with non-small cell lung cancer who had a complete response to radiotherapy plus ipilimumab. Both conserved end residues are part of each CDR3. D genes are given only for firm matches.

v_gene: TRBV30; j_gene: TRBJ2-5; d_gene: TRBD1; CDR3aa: CANKPGARGLGETQYF; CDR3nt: TGTGCCAATAAACCCGGGGCCAGGGGGCTTGGGGAGACCCAGTACTTC
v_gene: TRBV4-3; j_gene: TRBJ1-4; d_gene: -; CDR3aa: CASSQDRGVANEKLFF; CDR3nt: TGCGCCAGCAGCCAAGACCGGGGAGTCGCTAATGAAAAACTGTTTTTT
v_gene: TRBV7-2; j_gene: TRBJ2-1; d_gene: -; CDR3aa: CASSFNGGLGLNEQFF; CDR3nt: TGTGCCAGCAGCTTTAATGGGGGATTAGGGCTAAATGAGCAGTTCTTC
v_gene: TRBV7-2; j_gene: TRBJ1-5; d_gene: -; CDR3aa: CASSLMEGGNQPQHF; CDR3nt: TGTGCCAGCAGTCTGATGGAGGGAGGGAATCAGCCCCAGCATTTT
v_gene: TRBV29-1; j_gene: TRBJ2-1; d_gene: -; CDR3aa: CSVEGWQNNEQFF; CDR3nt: TGCAGCGTTGAAGGTTGGCAGAACAATGAGCAGTTCTTC
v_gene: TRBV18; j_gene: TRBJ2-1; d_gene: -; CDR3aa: CASSLTSGGGDEQFF; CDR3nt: TGTGCCAGCTCACTCACTAGCGGAGGGGGCGATGAGCAGTTCTTC
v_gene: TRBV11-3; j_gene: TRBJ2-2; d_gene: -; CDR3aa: CASSLDLGPNTGELFF; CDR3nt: TGTGCCAGCAGCTTAGATCTGGGACCGAACACCGGGGAGCTGTTTTTT
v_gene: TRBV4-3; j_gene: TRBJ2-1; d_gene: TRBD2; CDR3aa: CASSQVRAGGRNEQFF; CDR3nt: TGCGCCAGCAGCCAAGTCCGGGCGGGGGGGCGGAATGAGCAGTTCTTC
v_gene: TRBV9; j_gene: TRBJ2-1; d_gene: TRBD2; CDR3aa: CASSVASGRALRGNEQFF; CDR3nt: TGTGCCAGCAGCGTAGCCAGCGGGAGGGCCCTGAGGGGCAATGAGCAGTTCTTC
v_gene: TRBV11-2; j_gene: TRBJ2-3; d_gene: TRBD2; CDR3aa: CASSSGLAEDTDTQYF; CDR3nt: TGTGCCAGCAGCTCAGGACTAGCGGAAGACACAGATACGCAGTATTTT
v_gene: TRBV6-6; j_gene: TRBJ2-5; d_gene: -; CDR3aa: CASGPGAWETQYF; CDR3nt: TGTGCCAGTGGACCGGGGGCATGGGAGACCCAGTACTTC
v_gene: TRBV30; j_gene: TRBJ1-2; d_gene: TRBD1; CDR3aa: CAWWGQEYGYTF; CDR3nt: TGTGCCTGGTGGGGACAGGAATATGGCTACACCTTC
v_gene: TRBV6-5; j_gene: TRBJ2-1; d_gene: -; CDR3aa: CASQQGHEQFF; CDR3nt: TGTGCCAGCCAACAGGGCCATGAGCAGTTCTTC
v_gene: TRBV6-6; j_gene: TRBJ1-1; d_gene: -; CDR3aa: CASQGVGTEAFF; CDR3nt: TGTGCCAGCCAAGGGGTAGGGACTGAAGCTTTCTTT
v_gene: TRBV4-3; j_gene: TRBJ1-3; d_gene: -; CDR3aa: CASSQDYPTPRGPGSGNTIYF; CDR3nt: TGCGCCAGCAGCCAAGATTACCCTACCCCCCGGGGACCAGGGTCTGGAAACACCATATATTTT
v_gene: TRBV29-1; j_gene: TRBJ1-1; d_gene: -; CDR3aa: CSALGGGYTEAFF; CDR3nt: TGCAGCGCCCTGGGGGGGGGCTACACTGAAGCTTTCTTT
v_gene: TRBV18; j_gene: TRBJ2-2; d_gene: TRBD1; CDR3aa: CASSRMGQSTGELFF; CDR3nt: TGTGCCAGCTCACGAATGGGACAGAGCACCGGGGAGCTGTTTTTT
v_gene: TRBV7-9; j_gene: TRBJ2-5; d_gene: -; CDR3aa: CASSPSGTQTQYF; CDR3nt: TGTGCCAGCAGCCCCTCGGGGACTCAGACCCAGTACTTC
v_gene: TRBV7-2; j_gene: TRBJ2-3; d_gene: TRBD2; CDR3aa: CASSLGGGRGDTQYF; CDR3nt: TGTGCCAGCAGCTTAGGGGGTGGGAGGGGAGATACGCAGTATTTT
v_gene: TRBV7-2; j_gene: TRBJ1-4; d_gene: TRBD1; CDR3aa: CASSTGQGSEKLFF; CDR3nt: TGTGCCAGCAGCACGGGACAGGGGTCTGAAAAACTGTTTTTT